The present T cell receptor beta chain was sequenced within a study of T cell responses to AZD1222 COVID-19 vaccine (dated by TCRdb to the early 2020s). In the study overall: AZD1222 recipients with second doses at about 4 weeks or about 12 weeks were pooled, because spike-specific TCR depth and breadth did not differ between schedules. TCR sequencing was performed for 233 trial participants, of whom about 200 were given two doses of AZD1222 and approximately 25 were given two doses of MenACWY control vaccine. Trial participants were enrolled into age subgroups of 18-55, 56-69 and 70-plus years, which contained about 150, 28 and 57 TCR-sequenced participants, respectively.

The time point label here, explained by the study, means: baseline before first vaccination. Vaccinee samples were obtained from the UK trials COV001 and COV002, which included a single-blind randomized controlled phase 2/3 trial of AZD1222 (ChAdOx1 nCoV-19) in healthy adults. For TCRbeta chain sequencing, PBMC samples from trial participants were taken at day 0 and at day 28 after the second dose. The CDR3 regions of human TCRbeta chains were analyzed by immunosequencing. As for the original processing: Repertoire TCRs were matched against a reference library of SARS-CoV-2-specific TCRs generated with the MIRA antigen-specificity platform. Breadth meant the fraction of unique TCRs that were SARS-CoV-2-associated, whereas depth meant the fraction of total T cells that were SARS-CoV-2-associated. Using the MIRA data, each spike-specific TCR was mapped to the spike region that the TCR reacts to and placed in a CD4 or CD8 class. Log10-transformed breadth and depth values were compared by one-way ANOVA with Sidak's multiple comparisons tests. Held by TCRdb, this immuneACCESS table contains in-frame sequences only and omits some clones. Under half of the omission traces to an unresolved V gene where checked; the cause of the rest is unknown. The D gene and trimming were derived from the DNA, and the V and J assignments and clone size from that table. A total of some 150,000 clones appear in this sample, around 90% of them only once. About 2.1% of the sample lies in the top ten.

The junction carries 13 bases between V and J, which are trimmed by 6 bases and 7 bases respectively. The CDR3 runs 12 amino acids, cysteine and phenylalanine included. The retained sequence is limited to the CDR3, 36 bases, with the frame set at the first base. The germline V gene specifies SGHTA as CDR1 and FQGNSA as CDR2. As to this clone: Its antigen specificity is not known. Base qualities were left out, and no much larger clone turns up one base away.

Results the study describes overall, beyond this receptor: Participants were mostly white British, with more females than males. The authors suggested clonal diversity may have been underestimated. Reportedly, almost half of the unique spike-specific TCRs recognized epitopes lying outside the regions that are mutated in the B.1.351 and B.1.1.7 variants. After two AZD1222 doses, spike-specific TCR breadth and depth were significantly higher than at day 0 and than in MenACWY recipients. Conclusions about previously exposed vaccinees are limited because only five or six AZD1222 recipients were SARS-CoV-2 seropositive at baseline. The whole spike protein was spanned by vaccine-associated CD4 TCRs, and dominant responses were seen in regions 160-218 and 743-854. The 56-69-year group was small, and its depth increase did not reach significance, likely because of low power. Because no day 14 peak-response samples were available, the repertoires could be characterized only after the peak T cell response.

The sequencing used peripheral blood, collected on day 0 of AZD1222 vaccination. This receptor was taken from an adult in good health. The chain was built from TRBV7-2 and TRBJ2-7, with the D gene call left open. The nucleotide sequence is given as TGTGCCAGCAGTCCTTTTAAGGGTGAGCAGTACTTC. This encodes CASSPFKGEQYF.